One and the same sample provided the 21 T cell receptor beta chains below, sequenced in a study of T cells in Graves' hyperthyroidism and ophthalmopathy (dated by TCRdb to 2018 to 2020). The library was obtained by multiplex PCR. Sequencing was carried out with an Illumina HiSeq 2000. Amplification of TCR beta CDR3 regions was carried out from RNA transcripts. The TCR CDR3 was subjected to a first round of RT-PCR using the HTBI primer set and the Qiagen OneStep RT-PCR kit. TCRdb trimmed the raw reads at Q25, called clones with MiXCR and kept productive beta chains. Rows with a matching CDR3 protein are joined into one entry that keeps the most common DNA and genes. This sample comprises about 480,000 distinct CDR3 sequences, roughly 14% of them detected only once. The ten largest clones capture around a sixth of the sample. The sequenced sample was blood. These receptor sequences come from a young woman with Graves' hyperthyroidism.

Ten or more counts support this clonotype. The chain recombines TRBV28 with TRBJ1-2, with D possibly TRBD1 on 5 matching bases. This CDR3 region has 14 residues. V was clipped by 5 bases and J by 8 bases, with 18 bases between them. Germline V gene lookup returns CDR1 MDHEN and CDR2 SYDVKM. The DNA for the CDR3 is TGTGCCAGCAGTGTACGGGGCCCATTAATAGGCTACACCTTC. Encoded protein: CASSVRGPLIGYTF.

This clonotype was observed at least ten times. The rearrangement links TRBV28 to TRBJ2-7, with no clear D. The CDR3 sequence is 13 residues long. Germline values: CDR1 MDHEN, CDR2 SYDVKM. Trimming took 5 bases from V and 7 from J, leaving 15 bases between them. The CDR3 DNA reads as TGTGCCAGCAGTGCCGTGGCGGCGGAAGAGCAGTACGTC. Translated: CASSAVAAEEQYV.

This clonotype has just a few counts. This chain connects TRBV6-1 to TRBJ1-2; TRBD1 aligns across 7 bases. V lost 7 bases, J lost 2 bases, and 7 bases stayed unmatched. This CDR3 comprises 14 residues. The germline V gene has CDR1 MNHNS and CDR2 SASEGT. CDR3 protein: CASTWDRSNYGYTF. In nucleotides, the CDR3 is TGTGCCAGCACCTGGGACAGATCCAACTATGGCTACACCTTC.

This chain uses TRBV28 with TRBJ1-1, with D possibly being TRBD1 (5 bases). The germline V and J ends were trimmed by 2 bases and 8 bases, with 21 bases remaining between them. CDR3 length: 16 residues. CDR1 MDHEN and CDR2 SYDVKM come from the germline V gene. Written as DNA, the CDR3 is TGTGCCAGCAGTTTAGACCCGCGGGGGTTTTTCGCCGAAGCTTTCTTT. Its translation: CASSLDPRGFFAEAFF.

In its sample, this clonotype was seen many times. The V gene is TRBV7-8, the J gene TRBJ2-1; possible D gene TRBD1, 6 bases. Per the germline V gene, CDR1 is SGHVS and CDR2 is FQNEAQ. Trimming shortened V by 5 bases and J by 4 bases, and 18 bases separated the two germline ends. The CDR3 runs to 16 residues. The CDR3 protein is CASSKPGVRRYNEQFF. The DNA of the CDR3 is TGTGCCAGCAGCAAACCAGGGGTTCGGCGATACAATGAGCAGTTCTTC.

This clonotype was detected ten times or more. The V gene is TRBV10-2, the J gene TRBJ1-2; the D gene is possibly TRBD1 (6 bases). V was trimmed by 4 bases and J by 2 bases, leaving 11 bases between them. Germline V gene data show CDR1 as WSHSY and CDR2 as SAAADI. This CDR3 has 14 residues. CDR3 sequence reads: CASSAVQGNYGYTF. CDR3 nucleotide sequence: TGCGCCAGCAGTGCCGTACAGGGAAACTATGGCTACACCTTC.

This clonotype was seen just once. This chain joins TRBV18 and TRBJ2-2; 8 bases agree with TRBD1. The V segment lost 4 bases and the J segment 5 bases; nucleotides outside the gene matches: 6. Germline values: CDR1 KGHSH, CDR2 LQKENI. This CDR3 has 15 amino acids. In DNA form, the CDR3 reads TGTGCCAGCTCACTACGGACAGGGTCTACCGGGGAGCTGTTTTTT. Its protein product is CASSLRTGSTGELFF.

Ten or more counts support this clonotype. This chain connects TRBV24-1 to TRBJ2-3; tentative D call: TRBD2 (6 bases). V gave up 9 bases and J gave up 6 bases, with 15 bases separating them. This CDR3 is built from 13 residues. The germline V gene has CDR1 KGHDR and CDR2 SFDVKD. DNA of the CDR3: TGTGCCACCTCCGGAGGGGTCTCGGATACGCAGTATTTT. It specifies CATSGGVSDTQYF.

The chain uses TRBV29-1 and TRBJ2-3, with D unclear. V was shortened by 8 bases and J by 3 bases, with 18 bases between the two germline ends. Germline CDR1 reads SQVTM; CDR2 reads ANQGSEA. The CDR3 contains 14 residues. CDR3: CSSHTSAATDTQYF. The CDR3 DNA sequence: TGCAGCTCACACACGAGTGCCGCAACAGATACGCAGTATTTT.

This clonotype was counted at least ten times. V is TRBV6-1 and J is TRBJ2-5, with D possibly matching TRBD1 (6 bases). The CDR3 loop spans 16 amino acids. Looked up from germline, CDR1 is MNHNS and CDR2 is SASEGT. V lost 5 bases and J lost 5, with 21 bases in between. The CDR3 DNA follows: TGTGCCAGCAGTTATGGGCTCGGCAGGGGTGGGGAGACCCAGTACTTC. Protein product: CASSYGLGRGGETQYF.

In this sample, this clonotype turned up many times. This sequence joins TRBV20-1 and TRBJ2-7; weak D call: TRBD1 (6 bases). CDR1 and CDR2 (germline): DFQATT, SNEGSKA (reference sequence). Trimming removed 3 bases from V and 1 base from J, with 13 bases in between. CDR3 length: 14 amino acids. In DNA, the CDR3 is TGCAGTGCTAGTCCATCGACAGGTTCCTACGAGCAGTACTTC. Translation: CSASPSTGSYEQYF.

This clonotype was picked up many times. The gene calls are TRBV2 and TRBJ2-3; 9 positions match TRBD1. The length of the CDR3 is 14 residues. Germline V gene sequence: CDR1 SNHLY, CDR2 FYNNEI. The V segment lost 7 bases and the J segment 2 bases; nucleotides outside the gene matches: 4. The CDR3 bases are TGTGCCAGCAAGCGACAGGGGGACACAGATACGCAGTATTTT. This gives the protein CASKRQGDTDTQYF.

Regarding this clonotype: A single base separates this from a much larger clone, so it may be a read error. The CDR3 DNA sequence: TGTGCCAGCAGCTCGGGCAGGACCTACAATGAGCAGTTCTTC. Protein product: CASSSGRTYNEQFF. The chain recombines TRBV13 with TRBJ2-1; D gene unclear. V was cut by 4 bases and J by 2 bases, with 9 bases left in between. This CDR3 has 14 residues. Germline V gives CDR1 PRHDT, CDR2 FYEKMQ (reference sequence).

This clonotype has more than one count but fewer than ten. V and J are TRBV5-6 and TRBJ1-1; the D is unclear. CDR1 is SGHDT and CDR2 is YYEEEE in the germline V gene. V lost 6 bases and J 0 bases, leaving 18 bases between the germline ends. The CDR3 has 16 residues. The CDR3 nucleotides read TGTGCCAGCATCCTAGGACGGGGATTCATGAACACTGAAGCTTTCTTT. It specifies CASILGRGFMNTEAFF.

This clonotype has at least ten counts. CDR3 coding DNA: TGTGCCAGCAGCTTTACCCTTAATACGCAGTATTTT. Translated, it gives CASSFTLNTQYF. The V gene is TRBV7-2, the J gene TRBJ2-3; D call uncertain. With 3 bases removed from V and 7 bases from J, the gap between germline ends came to 8 bases. The CDR3 length is 12 residues. The germline CDR1 and CDR2 sequences are SGHTA and FQGNSA.

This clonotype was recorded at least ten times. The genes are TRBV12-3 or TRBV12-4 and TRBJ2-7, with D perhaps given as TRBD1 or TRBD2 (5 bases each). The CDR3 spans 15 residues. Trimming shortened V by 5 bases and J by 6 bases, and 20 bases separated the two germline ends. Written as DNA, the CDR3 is TGTGCCAGCAGTCACCGGGACGCCCGACAATCCGAGCAGTACTTC. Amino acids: CASSHRDARQSEQYF.

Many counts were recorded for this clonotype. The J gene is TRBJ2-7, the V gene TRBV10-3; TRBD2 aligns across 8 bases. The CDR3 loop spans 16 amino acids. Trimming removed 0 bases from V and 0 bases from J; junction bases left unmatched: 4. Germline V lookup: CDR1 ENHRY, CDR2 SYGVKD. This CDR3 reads CAISESEREYSYEQYF. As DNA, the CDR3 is TGTGCCATCAGTGAGTCGGAGCGGGAGTACTCCTACGAGCAGTACTTC.

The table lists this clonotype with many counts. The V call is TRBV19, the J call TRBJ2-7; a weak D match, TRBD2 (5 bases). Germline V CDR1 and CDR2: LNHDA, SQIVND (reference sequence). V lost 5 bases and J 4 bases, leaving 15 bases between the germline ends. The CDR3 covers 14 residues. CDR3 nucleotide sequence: TGTGCCAGTAGTCCCGAGGGAGCGGTTTACGAGCAGTACTTC. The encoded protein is CASSPEGAVYEQYF.

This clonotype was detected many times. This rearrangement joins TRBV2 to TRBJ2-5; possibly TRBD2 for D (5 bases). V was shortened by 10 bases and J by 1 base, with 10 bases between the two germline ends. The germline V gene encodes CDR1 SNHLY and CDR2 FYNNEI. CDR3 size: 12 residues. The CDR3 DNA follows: TGTGCCATCGGGAAGTTCCAAGAGACCCAGTACTTC. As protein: CAIGKFQETQYF.

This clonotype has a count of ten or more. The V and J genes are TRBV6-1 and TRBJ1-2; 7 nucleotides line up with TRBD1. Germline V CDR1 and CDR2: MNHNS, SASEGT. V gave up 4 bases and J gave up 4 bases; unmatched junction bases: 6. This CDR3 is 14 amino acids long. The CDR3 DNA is TGTGCCAGCAGTGCCGACAGGGAATTCTATGGCTACACCTTC. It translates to CASSADREFYGYTF.

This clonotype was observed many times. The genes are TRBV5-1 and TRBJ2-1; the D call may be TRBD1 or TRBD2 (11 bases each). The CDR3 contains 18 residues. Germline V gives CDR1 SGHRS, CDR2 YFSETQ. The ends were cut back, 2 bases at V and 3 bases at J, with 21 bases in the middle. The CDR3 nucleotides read TGCGCCAGCAGCTTCGGGACAGGGGGGACTAGCGGCTACAATGAGCAGTTCTTC. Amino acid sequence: CASSFGTGGTSGYNEQFF.